Listed below are T cell receptor beta chains from one sample, sequenced in a study of response to subunit inactivated influenza vaccine. Each CDR3 protein gets one entry after TCRdb re-called the RT-PCR reads with MiXCR. The data hold about 540,000 distinct CDR3 sequences, with under 30% observed a single time. The same sample was also used in a study of T cells expressing NK-cell markers.

Sequencing used CD4+ T cells sorted from PBMCs, obtained about 11 days after vaccination. Source of these receptors: a man aged 45-60 years who received an inactivated influenza vaccine. CDR3s include the opening cysteine and the closing phenylalanine or tryptophan. The D gene is left open where the match is weak. Clone size is not always given. Where it is, it says once, few, many or a class for expanded clones.

d_gene	j_gene	abundance	v_gene	CDR3aa	CDR3nt
TRBD1	TRBJ1-2	few	TRBV18	CASSPPFRTGVRNYGYTF	TGTGCCAGCTCACCACCGTTTAGGACAGGGGTCCGTAACTATGGCTACACCTTC
NA	TRBJ2-1	NA	TRBV24-1	CATSQTSYNEQFF	TGTGCCACCAGCCAAACCTCCTACAATGAGCAGTTCTTC
TRBD1	TRBJ1-2	many	TRBV29-1	CSVEDRGTGGGYGYTF	TGCAGCGTTGAAGATCGGGGGACAGGGGGGGGCTATGGCTACACCTTC
NA	TRBJ2-7	NA	TRBV4-3	CASSQDWEFGEQYF	TGCGCCAGCAGCCAAGATTGGGAATTTGGCGAGCAGTACTTC
NA	TRBJ2-7	few	TRBV6-2/TRBV6-3	CASATPTGLFISYEQYF	TGTGCCAGCGCTACACCTACGGGCCTCTTCATCTCCTACGAGCAGTACTTC
TRBD1	TRBJ2-5	NA	TRBV2	CASTQQGAVLETQYF	TGTGCCAGCACTCAACAGGGGGCGGTATTAGAGACCCAGTACTTC
NA	TRBJ2-7	few	TRBV20-1	CSARPDYEQYF	TGCAGTGCTAGACCAGACTACGAGCAGTACTTC
TRBD2	TRBJ2-7	few	TRBV4-1	CASSQDGSGLYEQYF	TGCGCCAGCAGCCAAGATGGTAGCGGGCTGTACGAGCAGTACTTC
NA	TRBJ2-2	few	TRBV3-1	CASSVRGSGPTGELFF	TGTGCCAGCAGCGTAAGGGGGTCGGGGCCCACCGGGGAGCTGTTTTTT
NA	TRBJ2-3	few	TRBV7-2	CASSYDRSGDTQYF	TGTGCCAGCAGCTACGACAGGTCGGGTGATACGCAGTATTTT
NA	TRBJ2-5	NA	TRBV7-2	CASSFGGTAQETQYF	TGTGCCAGCAGCTTCGGCGGGACGGCACAAGAGACCCAGTACTTC
TRBD2	TRBJ2-5	NA	TRBV6-2/TRBV6-3	CASRPRTSGSGTQYF	TGTGCCAGCAGACCTCGGACTAGCGGGAGCGGGACCCAGTACTTC
TRBD1	TRBJ1-4	few	TRBV5-1	CASSLGDRDNEKLFF	TGCGCCAGCAGCTTGGGGGACAGAGATAATGAAAAACTGTTTTTT
TRBD2	TRBJ2-1	few	TRBV12-3/TRBV12-4	CASGLAGLSYNEQFF	TGTGCCAGCGGCTTAGCGGGGTTGTCCTACAATGAGCAGTTCTTC
NA	TRBJ2-7	NA	TRBV7-2	CASSLDQSYEQYF	TGTGCCAGCAGCTTAGACCAATCCTACGAGCAGTACTTC
TRBD2	TRBJ2-1	NA	TRBV29-1	CSVVFNGGREQFF	TGCAGCGTTGTTTTTAACGGGGGGAGGGAGCAGTTCTTC
NA	TRBJ2-3	NA	TRBV27	CASSSYPGADTQYF	TGTGCCAGCAGTTCATACCCAGGCGCAGATACGCAGTATTTT
NA	TRBJ2-2	NA	TRBV28	CASSPLGRPSTGELFF	TGTGCCAGCAGCCCACTCGGACGGCCGTCTACCGGGGAGCTGTTTTTT
NA	TRBJ2-1	few	TRBV21-1	CASSKGAGDPDEQFF	TGTGCCAGCAGCAAAGGTGCTGGCGACCCCGATGAGCAGTTCTTC
TRBD1	TRBJ2-7	NA	TRBV5-4	CASSLVTGDGYEQYF	TGTGCCAGCAGCTTGGTCACAGGGGATGGCTACGAGCAGTACTTC
NA	TRBJ1-3	few	TRBV4-1	CASSRLPSSGNTIYF	TGCGCCAGCAGCCGACTCCCGAGCTCTGGAAACACCATATATTTT
NA	TRBJ2-7	NA	TRBV4-3	CASSQDGGRVQYF	TGCGCCAGCAGCCAAGATGGAGGACGGGTGCAGTACTTC
TRBD1	TRBJ1-2	few	TRBV5-1	CASSVGTDRGYGYTF	TGCGCCAGCAGCGTCGGGACAGATCGAGGCTATGGCTACACCTTC
NA	TRBJ2-1	NA	TRBV6-1	CASTQRLGSHEQFF	TGTGCCAGCACCCAGCGTCTAGGATCGCATGAGCAGTTCTTC
TRBD2	TRBJ2-7	NA	TRBV28	CASSRWTSGFYEQYF	TGTGCCAGCAGTCGGTGGACTAGCGGATTTTACGAGCAGTACTTC
NA	TRBJ2-2	NA	TRBV6-2/TRBV6-3	CASGTTNTGELFF	TGTGCCAGCGGGACCACGAACACCGGGGAGCTGTTTTTT
NA	TRBJ1-6	NA	TRBV18	CASHGTQNSPLHF	TGTGCCAGCCACGGGACACAAAATTCACCCCTCCACTTT
NA	TRBJ1-2	NA	TRBV10-3	CAISLDLNYGYTF	TGTGCCATCAGTCTGGATTTGAACTATGGCTACACCTTC
TRBD1	TRBJ2-2	few	TRBV11-2	CASSKVGQNVRTGELFF	TGTGCCAGCAGCAAGGTGGGACAGAACGTGCGGACCGGGGAGCTGTTTTTT
TRBD1	TRBJ1-6	NA	TRBV4-2	CASSQEVRGRNSPLHF	TGTGCCAGCAGCCAAGAGGTCAGGGGGAGGAATTCACCCCTCCACTTT
NA	TRBJ2-3	NA	TRBV20-1	CSAKETDTQYF	TGCAGTGCTAAAGAAACAGATACGCAGTATTTT
NA	TRBJ2-2	NA	TRBV7-9	CASTPGRNTGELFF	TGTGCCAGCACCCCCGGGCGGAACACCGGGGAGCTGTTTTTT
TRBD1	TRBJ2-3	NA	TRBV5-6	CASSTGTGRTDTQYF	TGTGCCAGCAGTACCGGGACAGGACGCACAGATACGCAGTATTTT
NA	TRBJ2-3	NA	TRBV5-1	CASSSESSTDTQYF	TGCGCCAGCAGCTCAGAGTCTAGCACAGATACGCAGTATTTT
NA	TRBJ1-4	NA	TRBV9	CASSPQAKQNEKLFF	TGTGCCAGCAGCCCTCAGGCAAAACAAAATGAAAAACTGTTTTTT
NA	TRBJ1-2	NA	TRBV5-6	CASSSLWDYGYTF	TGTGCCAGCAGCTCCCTCTGGGACTATGGCTACACCTTC
NA	TRBJ1-1	few	TRBV18	CASSPRSLTTEAFF	TGTGCCAGCTCACCAAGGTCCTTGACCACTGAAGCTTTCTTT
NA	TRBJ1-6	NA	TRBV6-2/TRBV6-3	CASLRDYNSPLHF	TGTGCCAGCCTCAGGGATTATAATTCACCCCTCCACTTT
NA	TRBJ1-2	few	TRBV12-3/TRBV12-4	CASSSTGRNYGYTF	TGTGCCAGCAGTTCGACAGGACGAAACTATGGCTACACCTTC
TRBD1	TRBJ2-6	few	TRBV6-1	CASTPGQGHSGANVLTF	TGTGCCAGCACGCCTGGACAGGGGCACTCTGGGGCCAACGTCCTGACTTTC
NA	TRBJ2-3	NA	TRBV7-9	CASSLFTQGTFTQYF	TGTGCCAGCAGCTTATTCACGCAGGGCACATTCACGCAGTATTTT
TRBD2	TRBJ2-1	NA	TRBV4-2	CASSLLKLAGSDNEQFF	TGTGCCAGCAGCCTTCTTAAACTAGCGGGGAGTGACAATGAGCAGTTCTTC
TRBD1	TRBJ2-1	NA	TRBV4-1	CASSRSGQIYEQFF	TGCGCCAGCAGCCGATCGGGACAGATCTATGAGCAGTTCTTC
NA	TRBJ1-2	few	TRBV20-1	CSAREGKAGSFYTF	TGCAGTGCTAGAGAAGGGAAAGCGGGAAGCTTCTACACCTTC
NA	TRBJ2-7	NA	TRBV28	CASSPGRSKTGYEQYF	TGTGCCAGCAGTCCGGGACGGTCAAAGACTGGCTACGAGCAGTACTTC
TRBD1	TRBJ1-1	few	TRBV20-1	CSASPSTGGRTTEAFF	TGCAGTGCTAGTCCCTCGACAGGGGGCAGGACCACTGAAGCTTTCTTT
TRBD1	TRBJ2-1	many	TRBV10-3	CASSGRTGGPNEQFF	TGTGCCAGCAGTGGTCGGACAGGGGGTCCTAATGAGCAGTTCTTC
NA	TRBJ2-2	few	TRBV6-2/TRBV6-3	CASISTDRLNTGELFF	TGTGCCAGCATTTCAACCGACAGGTTAAACACCGGGGAGCTGTTTTTT
NA	TRBJ2-5	few	TRBV7-9	CASSRREETQYF	TGTGCCAGCAGCCGTAGGGAAGAGACCCAGTACTTC
NA	TRBJ2-3	few	TRBV28	CASSFQDTQYF	TGTGCCAGCAGTTTTCAGGATACGCAGTATTTT